The present entry profiles one TCR beta chain with its context. No antigen is known for it. At one of its ends the junction is not consistent with the germline gene, which may arise from a read error. These data originate in a study of molecular identifiers for immune sequencing clone quantification (dated by TCRdb to 2017 to 2018). The study in broad terms: For a replicate experiment, the RNA from either approximately 20,000 or 100,000 naive CD8 T cells was divided into five aliquots, and four of those aliquots went on to sequencing. The study was a methods study using CD8 T cells to benchmark molecular-identifier clustering-based TCR repertoire sequencing (MIDCIRS) and TCR RNA copy counting.

Libraries of naive CD8 T cells were built from anywhere between about 20,000 and 1,000,000 sorted cells, with 10%, 30% or 50% of the purified RNA used. Naive CD8 T cells were FACS-sorted as CD8+CD4-CCR7+CD45RA+ on a BD FACSAria II into RLT Plus buffer. Ten to eleven TCR copies' worth of Jurkat RNA were spiked into roughly 20,000-1,000,000 naive CD8 T cell samples to test detection sensitivity. Enrichment of CD8 T cells was done with RosetteSep CD8+ T Cell Enrichment Cocktail plus Ficoll-Paque, and ACK red cell lysis came afterward. Library preparation employed PCR. The listed sequencing device is NextSeq 500. Preparation of bulk TCR libraries followed a previously described approach, with the TCR primers listed in Table S5. Purification of total RNA was performed with the Qiagen AllPrep DNA/RNA kit. Before analysis, reads from multiple sequencing runs of one library were combined. The paper's processing steps were these. Reads were retained only if an exact TCR constant sequence was present, and the retained reads were trimmed to 150 nt and grouped according to their 12-nt molecular barcodes. Reads in each barcode group were sub-clustered using a 15% Levenshtein threshold, and a quality-weighted consensus sequence was built for each RNA molecule. Non-functional sequences were removed, as were lower-count sequences one edit away from another. On the basis of fitting two negative binomial distributions, barcode sub-clusters with fewer than 20% of the maximum read count were discarded. The public reads were reanalyzed by TCRdb: fastp trimming at Q25, MiXCR alignment, in-frame beta chains only. All rows with the same CDR3 protein become a single entry with the most common DNA and genes. The V and J calls, along with clone size, are taken from TCRdb and not from the paper's own processing. This sample comprises around 100,000 distinct CDR3 sequences, roughly a third of them detected only once. Around 4.2% of the sample rests with the top ten.

The research as a whole found: Spiked-in Jurkat TCR RNA equivalent to a single cell was reported to be detectable even among fewer than 1.2 million naive CD8 T cells. Modeling indicated roughly 3.3 TCR RNA copies recovered per cell, compared with about 10 by digital PCR, which implies a capture efficiency of approximately 30%. Highly expanded clone sizes could be underestimated if identical TCR molecules share a barcode. In CMV-specific effector cells, clones with more than 20 RNA copies contained over 97% of molecules, whereas in naive cells such clones contained under 1% of molecules. Naive libraries contained spiked-in Jurkat TCR RNA (around eleven copies' worth), which is not part of the donor repertoire. When barcode sub-clustering was not used, chimeric consensus sequences inflated TCR diversity, with chimeras reaching as high as 47%.

The CDR3 starts with the cysteine, ends with the phenylalanine, and has 14 residues. Just CDR3 DNA is preserved here, 42 bases in frame from base 1. The TCR originated in a human donor in good health. Some libraries in this study had Jurkat cell RNA spiked in. The sample consisted of naive CD8+ T cells from blood, with Jurkat cell RNA spiked in. The sample's cell subset or site label is to be understood as: FACS-sorted CD8+CD4-CCR7+CD45RA+ naive T cells. The chain uses TRBV23-1 and TRBJ2-5; 7 central bases correspond to TRBD1. TRBV23-1 is marked as an open reading frame, function uncertain. The CDR3 loop reads CASYDRVYQATQYF. DNA sequence: TGCGCCAGCTACGACAGGGTATACCAAGCGACCCAGTACTTC.